One sample yielded the 12 T cell receptor beta chains listed below, sequenced in a study of T cells in localized non-small cell lung cancer. The repertoire was sequenced with immunoSEQ multiplex PCR; TCRdb's copy has only in-frame clones and lacks some. The sample yields thousands of clones, 25% to 30% seen once. The input for sequencing was lung tumor tissue, taken before any cancer treatment. The receptors originated from a man aged 18-55 years with stage I lung adenocarcinoma.

V usage is TRBV30 and J usage is TRBJ2-2, with 7 bases fitting TRBD1. CDR1 and CDR2 (germline): GTSNPN, SVGIG (reference sequence). This CDR3 spans 15 amino acids. After removal of 5 bases from V and 7 bases from J, the junction contained 13 bases not matched to a gene. Written as DNA, the CDR3 is TGTGCCTGGGGACAAAAGGGGGCGCAGATCGGGGAGCTGTTTTTT. Translation: CAWGQKGAQIGELFF.

The chain is built from TRBV19 and TRBJ1-5; D might be TRBD1 (5 bases). V was clipped by 6 bases and J by 0 bases, with 12 bases between them. The CDR3 runs to 15 residues. The germline gives CDR1 LNHDA, CDR2 SQIVND (reference sequence). In nucleotides, the CDR3 is TGTGCCAGTAGGCAGACAGCTTATAGCAATCAGCCCCAGCATTTT. It is translated as CASRQTAYSNQPQHF.

The V call is TRBV19, the J call TRBJ1-1, with 8 positions matching TRBD1. Germline V CDR1 and CDR2: LNHDA, SQIVND (reference sequence). The junction had 7 bases not matched to a gene; V was cut back by 4 bases and J by 0 bases. The CDR3 runs 16 residues. In nucleotides, the CDR3 is TGTGCCAGTAGTAAGCGGACAGGGCCCATGAACACTGAAGCTTTCTTT. Encoded protein: CASSKRTGPMNTEAFF. The full variable domain, its missing parts supplied by reference TRBV19 and TRBJ1-1, is DGGITQSPKYLFRKEGQNVTLSCEQNLNHDAMYWYRQDPGQGLRLIYYSQIVNDFQKGDIAEGYSVSREKKESFPLTVTSAQKNPTAFYLCASSKRTGPMNTEAFFGQGTRLTVV.

The rearrangement uses TRBV18 and TRBJ1-3; D remains ambiguous. CDR3 size: 16 residues. Germline CDR1 and CDR2: KGHSH and LQKENI. V lost 3 bases and J lost 0, with 12 bases in between. The CDR3 is CASSPVDLSSGNTIYF. CDR3 in DNA: TGTGCCAGCTCACCGGTTGACTTGAGCTCTGGAAACACCATATATTTT.

The chain recombines TRBV4-1 with TRBJ1-6; 9 nucleotides agree with TRBD1. Germline-derived CDR1 and CDR2 are MGHRA and YSYEKL. The CDR3 runs 15 residues. V lost 3 bases and J lost 5; bases outside the gene matches: 2. The chain's CDR3 is CASSQGQGDNSPLHF. The CDR3 nucleotides are TGCGCCAGCAGCCAGGGACAGGGAGATAATTCACCCCTCCACTTT.

This clone is labeled as medium-sized. The J gene is TRBJ1-2, the V gene TRBV11-3, with 10 bases aligning to TRBD1. V shed 5 bases and J 5 bases; nucleotides not matched to a gene: 11. Germline V CDR1 and CDR2: SGHNT, YENEEA. The CDR3 covers 16 residues. CDR3 amino acids: CASSGTGVRSRYGYTF. In DNA form, the CDR3 reads TGTGCCAGCAGCGGGACAGGGGTCCGGTCTCGTTATGGCTACACCTTC. The variable domain in full, with the rest retrieved from reference TRBV11-3 and TRBJ1-2, is EAGVVQSPRYKIIEKKQPVAFWCNPISGHNTLYWYLQNLGQGPELLIRYENEEAVDDSQLPKDRFSAERLKGVDSTLKIQPAELGDSAVYLCASSGTGVRSRYGYTFGSGTRLTVV.

The chain recombines TRBV30 with TRBJ1-1; perhaps TRBD1 as D (5 bases). CDR3 length equals 11 residues. The germline V and J ends were trimmed by 5 bases and 7 bases, with 11 bases remaining between them. Germline CDR1 reads GTSNPN; CDR2 reads SVGIG (reference sequence). Here the CDR3 reads CAWVQGIEAFF. Here the CDR3 DNA reads TGTGCCTGGGTCCAGGGCATTGAAGCTTTCTTT.

As to this clone: Additional DNA sequences in this sample encode the identical CDR3. The V and J genes are TRBV5-1 and TRBJ1-6; TRBD1 matches 9 bases. Trimming cost V 1 base and J 10 bases; bases outside gene matches: 6. The CDR3 runs 15 residues. Germline CDR1 reads SGHRS; CDR2 reads YFSETQ. CDR3 residues: CASSLKGQGGSPLHF. The CDR3 DNA follows: TGCGCCAGCAGCTTGAAGGGACAGGGCGGGTCACCCCTCCACTTT. Filled out from reference TRBV5-1 and TRBJ1-6, the complete variable domain reads KAGVTQTPRYLIKTRGQQVTLSCSPISGHRSVSWYQQTPGQGLQFLFEYFSETQRNKGNFPGRFSGRQFSNSRSEMNVSTLELGDSALYLCASSLKGQGGSPLHFGNGTRLTVT.

This clone was detected only a few times. Here the CDR3 DNA reads TGTGCCAGCAGCTTAAGGCAGGGGAACACCGGGGAGCTGTTTTTT. Translating it yields CASSLRQGNTGELFF. J is TRBJ2-2 and V is TRBV11-3, with a tentative D call TRBD1 (5 bases). Germline V gene lookup returns CDR1 SGHNT and CDR2 YENEEA. The CDR3 runs to 15 residues. V was pared by 2 bases and J by 1 base, with 8 bases between.

Only a few counts were recorded for this clone. The rearrangement joins TRBV19 to TRBJ1-1, with TRBD1 matching over 8 bases. The CDR3 has 14 amino acids. Losses at the gene ends were 5 bases for V and 5 bases for J; bases not matched to a gene: 7. Germline V lookup: CDR1 LNHDA, CDR2 SQIVND (reference sequence). The CDR3 region is CASSADRVGTEAFF. CDR3 DNA sequence: TGTGCCAGTAGTGCGGACAGGGTAGGGACTGAAGCTTTCTTT.

Turning to this clone: Other DNA variants within this sample encode the same CDR3. The rearrangement joins TRBV29-1 to TRBJ1-5; TRBD1 aligns across 7 bases. J lost 3 bases, V lost 4 bases, and 6 bases had no gene match. The germline CDR1 and CDR2 sequences are SQVTM and ANQGSEA. The CDR3 is 14 residues long. For the CDR3, the DNA is TGCAGCGTTGGCGGGACAGACCCCAATCAGCCCCAGCATTTT. Amino acids: CSVGGTDPNQPQHF.

V gene TRBV4-1 combines with J gene TRBJ1-2, with D perhaps TRBD1 (5 bases). This CDR3 is 13 amino acids long. Germline V CDR1 and CDR2: MGHRA, YSYEKL. V dropped 0 bases and J dropped 8 bases, with 10 bases sitting between them. The chain's CDR3 is CASSQDRGGGYTF. The CDR3, as DNA: TGCGCCAGCAGCCAAGATAGGGGAGGGGGCTACACCTTC.